The 9 T cell receptor beta chains listed next were all sequenced from one sample in a study of blood T cell repertoires in COVID-19. Data came from immunoSEQ multiplex PCR; TCRdb stores just in-frame clones and leaves some out. The sample includes tens of thousands of clones, around 77% of them seen just once. Sequencing was performed on peripheral blood. The receptors derive from a human donor in a cohort sampled during active COVID-19.

The V gene is TRBV6-2 or TRBV6-3, the J gene TRBJ2-1; the match to TRBD2 covers 9 bases. The CDR3 consists of 15 residues. CDR1 and CDR2 from the germline V gene are MNHEY and SVGEGT. V shed 2 bases and J 8 bases; nucleotides not matched to a gene: 7. CDR3 sequence (DNA): TGTGCCAGCAGTTACGGCGGGGGGGCCGCTCATGAGCAGTTCTTC. This sequence encodes CASSYGGGAAHEQFF.

The chain joins TRBV6-2 or TRBV6-3 to TRBJ2-7, with D perhaps matching TRBD2 (5 bases). V lost 5 bases and J lost 3, with 8 bases in between. Germline CDR1 MNHEY, CDR2 SVGEGT. The CDR3 covers 12 residues. The CDR3 here is CASSQGSYEQYF. In nucleotides, the CDR3 is TGTGCCAGCAGTCAAGGGAGCTACGAGCAGTACTTC.

J is TRBJ2-7 and V is TRBV5-8, with D possibly being TRBD2 (5 bases). CDR1 SGHTS and CDR2 YDEGEE come from the germline V gene. The CDR3 runs to 16 residues. With 3 bases removed from V and 0 bases from J, the gap between germline ends came to 16 bases. Here the CDR3 reads CASSWRAFSLSYEQYF. Written as DNA, the CDR3 is TGTGCCAGCAGCTGGCGGGCTTTCTCTCTCTCCTACGAGCAGTACTTC.

In its sample, this clone was seen a few times. The DNA for the CDR3 is TGCGCCAGCAGCCAGGACAGAGCTCCTCGTTCTGGGGCCAACGTCCTGACTTTC. Translation gives CASSQDRAPRSGANVLTF. The genes are TRBV4-3 and TRBJ2-6; D is possibly TRBD1 (6 bases). Trimming removed 3 bases at V and 1 base at J, with 16 bases between. CDR1 and CDR2 (germline): LGHNA, YSLEER. The CDR3 is 18 amino acids.

For the CDR3, the DNA is TGTGCCAGCAGTTTATTTTCAGGGGTGAACACCGGGGAGCTGTTTTTT. Translated: CASSLFSGVNTGELFF. The chain employs TRBV28 and TRBJ2-2, with a tentative D call TRBD1 (6 bases). CDR3 size: 16 residues. Germline V gene lookup returns CDR1 MDHEN and CDR2 SYDVKM. V lost 1 base to trimming and J lost 1 base, with 10 bases between them.

The rearrangement links TRBV5-1 to TRBJ2-7; 9 nucleotides line up with TRBD1. V lost 3 bases to trimming and J lost 5 bases; unmatched junction nucleotides: 9. CDR1 SGHRS and CDR2 YFSETQ come from the germline V gene. CDR3 length: 15 residues. The CDR3 DNA sequence: TGCGCCAGCAGCTCGGCCGGGACAGGGTACAACGAGCAGTACTTC. The encoded protein is CASSSAGTGYNEQYF.

This chain uses TRBV30 with TRBJ1-5; perhaps TRBD1 as D (5 bases). The germline V gene encodes CDR1 GTSNPN and CDR2 SVGIG (reference sequence). The length of the CDR3 is 13 residues. V was trimmed by 2 bases and J by 1 base, leaving 6 bases between them. DNA of the CDR3: TGTGCCTGGAGTCAGGGAAGCAATCAGCCCCAGCATTTT. Amino acid sequence: CAWSQGSNQPQHF.

J is TRBJ2-7 and V is TRBV27; D might be TRBD2 (8 bases). This CDR3 comprises 17 residues. CDR1 MNHEY and CDR2 SMNVEV come from the germline V gene (reference sequence). V dropped 6 bases and J dropped 2 bases, with 23 bases sitting between them. CDR3 in DNA: TGTGCCAGCAGAGGGACTAGAGGAGGAGGGGGCACCTACGAGCAGTACTTC. Translation: CASRGTRGGGGTYEQYF.

This chain joins TRBV4-1 and TRBJ2-1, with D possibly TRBD2 on 5 matching bases. The CDR3 has 15 residues. The V and J ends lost 0 bases and 4 bases respectively, with 10 bases between them. CDR1 is MGHRA and CDR2 is YSYEKL in the germline V gene. The chain's CDR3 is CASSQDGRPYNEQFF. The CDR3 coding sequence is TGCGCCAGCAGCCAAGATGGGAGACCGTACAATGAGCAGTTCTTC.